The text below deals with one T cell receptor beta chain. Antigen specificity is unknown. Generated by immunoSEQ multiplex PCR, the TCRdb table keeps only in-frame clones and is missing some. Of roughly 400,000 clones in the sample, 92% were seen once. The sample belongs to a study of Ad26.COV2.S vaccination and SARS-CoV-2 variants. Broader study findings: Spike-specific CD8+ and CD4+ T cell responses reportedly showed substantial breadth after vaccination. Vaccinees showed greater spike-specific TCR breadth than placebo recipients.

Treatment here: roughly 19 received Ad26.COV2.S at low or high dose, single or two shots; 5 received placebo; per-sample allocation not given. Samples were taken on day 63 after the first vaccine or placebo injection. Per germline, CDR1 MDHEN and CDR2 SYDVKM. The germline V and J ends were trimmed by 3 bases and 1 base, with 12 bases remaining between them. The CDR3 runs 15 residues. V is TRBV28 and J is TRBJ1-1; tentatively, D is TRBD1 (5 bases). The TCR originated in a person between 18 and 60 years old who received the Ad26.COV2.S COVID-19 vaccine or a placebo. Sequencing used peripheral blood, obtained in a trial of Ad26.COV2.S vaccine versus placebo. The CDR3 DNA is TGTGCCAGCAGTTTCACCAGGGCGCAGAACACTGAAGCTTTCTTT. Translated: CASSFTRAQNTEAFF. Based on the CDR3 plus reference TRBV28 and TRBJ1-1, the full variable domain is DVKVTQSSRYLVKRTGEKVFLECVQDMDHENMFWYRQDPGLGLRLIYFSYDVKMKEKGDIPEGYSVSREKKERFSLILESASTNQTSMYLCASSFTRAQNTEAFFGQGTRLTVV.